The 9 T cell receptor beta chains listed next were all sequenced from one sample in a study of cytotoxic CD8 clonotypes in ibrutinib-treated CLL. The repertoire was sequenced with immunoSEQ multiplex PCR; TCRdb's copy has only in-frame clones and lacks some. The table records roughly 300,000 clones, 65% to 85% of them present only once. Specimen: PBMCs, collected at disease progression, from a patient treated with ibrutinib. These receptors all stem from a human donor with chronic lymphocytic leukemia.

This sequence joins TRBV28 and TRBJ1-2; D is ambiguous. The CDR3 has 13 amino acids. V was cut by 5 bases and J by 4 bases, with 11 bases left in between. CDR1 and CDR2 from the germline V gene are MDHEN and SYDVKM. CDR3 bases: TGTGCCAGCAGTATAGGGCGGAGCTATGGCTACACCTTC. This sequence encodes CASSIGRSYGYTF.

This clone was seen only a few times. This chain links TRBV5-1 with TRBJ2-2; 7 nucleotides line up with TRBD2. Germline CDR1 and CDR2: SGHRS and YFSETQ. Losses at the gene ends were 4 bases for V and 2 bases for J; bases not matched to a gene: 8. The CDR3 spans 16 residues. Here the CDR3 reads CASSPGGTINTGELFF. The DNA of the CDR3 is TGCGCCAGCAGCCCAGGTGGGACTATAAACACCGGGGAGCTGTTTTTT.

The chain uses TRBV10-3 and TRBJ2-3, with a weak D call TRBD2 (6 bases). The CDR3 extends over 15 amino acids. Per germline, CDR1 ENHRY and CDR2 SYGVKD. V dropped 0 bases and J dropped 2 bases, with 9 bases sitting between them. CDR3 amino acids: CAISESAGLTDTQYF. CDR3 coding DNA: TGTGCCATCAGTGAGTCTGCGGGACTCACAGATACGCAGTATTTT.

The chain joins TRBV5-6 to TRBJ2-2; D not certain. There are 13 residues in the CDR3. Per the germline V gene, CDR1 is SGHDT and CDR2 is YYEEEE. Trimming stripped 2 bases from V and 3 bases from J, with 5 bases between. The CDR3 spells CASSFQDTGELFF. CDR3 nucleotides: TGTGCCAGCAGCTTCCAGGACACCGGGGAGCTGTTTTTT. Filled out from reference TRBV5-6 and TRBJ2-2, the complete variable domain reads DAGVTQSPTHLIKTRGQQVTLRCSPKSGHDTVSWYQQALGQGPQFIFQYYEEEERQRGNFPDRFSGHQFPNYSSELNVNALLLGDSALYLCASSFQDTGELFFGEGSRLTVL.

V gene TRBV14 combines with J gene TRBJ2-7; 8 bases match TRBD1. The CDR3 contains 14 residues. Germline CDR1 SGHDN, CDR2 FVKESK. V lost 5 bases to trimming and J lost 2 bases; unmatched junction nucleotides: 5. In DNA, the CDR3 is TGTGCCAGCAGCTTCCGGACAGGGACCTACGAGCAGTACTTC. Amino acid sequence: CASSFRTGTYEQYF.

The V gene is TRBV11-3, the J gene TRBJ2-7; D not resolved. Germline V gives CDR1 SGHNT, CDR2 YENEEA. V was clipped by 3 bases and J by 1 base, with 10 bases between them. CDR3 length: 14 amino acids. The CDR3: CASSLFAESYEQYF. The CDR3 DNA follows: TGTGCCAGCAGCTTGTTCGCGGAATCCTACGAGCAGTACTTC.

CDR3 DNA sequence: TGCGCCAGCAGCTCTGGACTAGCGGGAGGCACCGGGGAGCTGTTTTTT. Protein: CASSSGLAGGTGELFF. The gene calls are TRBV5-1 and TRBJ2-2; 14 bases are a match to TRBD2. V shed 3 bases and J 4 bases; nucleotides not matched to a gene: 2. CDR1 is SGHRS and CDR2 is YFSETQ in the germline V gene. CDR3 size: 16 residues.

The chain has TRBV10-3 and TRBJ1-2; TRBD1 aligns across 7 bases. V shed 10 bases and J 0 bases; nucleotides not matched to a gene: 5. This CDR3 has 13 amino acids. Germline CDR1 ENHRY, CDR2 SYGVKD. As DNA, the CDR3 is TGTGCCACCTCGACAGGGACTAACTATGGCTACACCTTC. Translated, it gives CATSTGTNYGYTF.

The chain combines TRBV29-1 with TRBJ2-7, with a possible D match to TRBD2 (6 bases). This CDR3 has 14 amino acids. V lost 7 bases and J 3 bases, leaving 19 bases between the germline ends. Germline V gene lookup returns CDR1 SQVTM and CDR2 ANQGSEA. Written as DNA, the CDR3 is TGCAGCGCCAAGCCCCGACTAGTTGGCTACGAGCAGTACTTC. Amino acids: CSAKPRLVGYEQYF.